The sample holds one count of the clone carrying this TCR beta chain. Its antigen is unknown. The treatment is: approximately 11-day PBMC culture with coronavirus spike peptide pools or control peptides (ViraFEST assay). This entry belongs to a study of vaccination and CD4 T cells after COVID-19. Looking at the study overall: Convalescent patients gave post-COVID blood a median about 110 days post-diagnosis, range 35 to 161.

Trimming took 9 bases from V and 0 from J, leaving 17 bases between them. Germline values: CDR1 SNHLY, CDR2 FYNNEI. CDR3 length: 15 residues. Oncomine TCR Beta short-read sequencing was applied to DNA from cultured CD4+ T cells. TCRdb ran MiXCR on the PCR reads and lists one entry per CDR3 protein. The sample contains 11,000 or so distinct CDR3 sequences, roughly 45% of which appear only once. The chain links TRBV2 to TRBJ1-2; D unresolved. Sequencing used CD4+ T cells from blood, cultured in vitro. The receptor was derived from a human donor who had recovered from COVID-19. CDR3 nucleotide sequence: TGTGCCAGTAGACCTAACTCAGAAGCTAACTATGGCTACACCTTC. This gives the protein CASRPNSEANYGYTF.